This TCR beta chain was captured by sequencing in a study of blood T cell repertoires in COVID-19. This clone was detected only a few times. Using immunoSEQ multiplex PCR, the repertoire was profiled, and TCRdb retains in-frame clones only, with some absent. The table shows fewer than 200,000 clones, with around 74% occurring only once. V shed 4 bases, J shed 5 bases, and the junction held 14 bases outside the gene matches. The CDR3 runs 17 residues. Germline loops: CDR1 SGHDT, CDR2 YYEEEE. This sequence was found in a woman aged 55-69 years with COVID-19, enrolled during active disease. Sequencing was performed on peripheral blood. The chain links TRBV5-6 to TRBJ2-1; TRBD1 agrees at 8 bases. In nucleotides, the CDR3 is TGTGCCAGCAGCGCTGGGGCTTGGCAGGGGGCGAACAATGAGCAGTTCTTC. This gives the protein CASSAGAWQGANNEQFF.